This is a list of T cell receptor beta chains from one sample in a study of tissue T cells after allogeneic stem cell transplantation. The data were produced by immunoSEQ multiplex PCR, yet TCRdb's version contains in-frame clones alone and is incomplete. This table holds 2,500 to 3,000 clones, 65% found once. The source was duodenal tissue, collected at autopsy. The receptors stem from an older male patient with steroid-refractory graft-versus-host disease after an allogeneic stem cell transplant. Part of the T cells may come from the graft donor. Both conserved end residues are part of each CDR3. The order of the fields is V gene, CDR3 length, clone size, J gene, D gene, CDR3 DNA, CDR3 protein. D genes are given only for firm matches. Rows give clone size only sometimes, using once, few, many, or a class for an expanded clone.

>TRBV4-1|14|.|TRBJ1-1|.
TGCGCCAGCAGCCAAGAGCGGGGGAACACTGAAGCTTTCTTT
CASSQERGNTEAFF
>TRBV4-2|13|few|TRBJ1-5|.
TGTGCCAGCAGCCAAGAACCCCATCAGCCCCAGCATTTT
CASSQEPHQPQHF
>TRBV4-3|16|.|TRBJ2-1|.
TGCGCCAGCAGCCAAGATCAGGGGATCCCCTACAATGAGCAGTTCTTC
CASSQDQGIPYNEQFF
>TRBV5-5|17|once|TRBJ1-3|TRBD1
TGTGCCAGCAGCTTACCGGGACAGGGATTCTCTGGAAACACCATATATTTT
CASSLPGQGFSGNTIYF
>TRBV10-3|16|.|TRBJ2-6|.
TGTGCCATCACCCGAAGTCAGGGAGCTGGGGCCAACGTCCTGACTTTC
CAITRSQGAGANVLTF
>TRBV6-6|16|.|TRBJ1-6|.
TGTGCCAGCAGTTTGACTTGGAGCTCCTATAATTCACCCCTCCACTTT
CASSLTWSSYNSPLHF
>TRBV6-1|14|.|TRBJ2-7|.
TGTGCCAGCAGTGAAGCCCCCAAGTTATACGAGCAGTACTTC
CASSEAPKLYEQYF
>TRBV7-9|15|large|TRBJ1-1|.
TGTGCCAGCAGCTTGGGCCTGGGGGGGAACACTGAAGCTTTCTTT
CASSLGLGGNTEAFF
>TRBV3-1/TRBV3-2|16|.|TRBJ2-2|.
TGTGCCAGCAGCCAATCGAGAGCGGGTAACACCGGGGAGCTGTTTTTT
CASSQSRAGNTGELFF
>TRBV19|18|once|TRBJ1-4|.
TGTGCCAGTAGACTCGGCAGGACGATTCCCCCAACTAATGAAAAACTGTTTTTT
CASRLGRTIPPTNEKLFF
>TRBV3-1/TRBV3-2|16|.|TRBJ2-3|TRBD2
TGTGCCAGCAGCCAGGAACGACTAGCGGTCACAGATACGCGGTATTTT
CASSQERLAVTDTRYF
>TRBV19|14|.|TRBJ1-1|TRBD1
TGTGCCAGTAGTTCTTACAGGGGGCACACTGAAGCTTTCTTT
CASSSYRGHTEAFF
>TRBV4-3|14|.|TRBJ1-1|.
TGCGCCAGCAGCCAAGATGGGGGAGCCACTGAAGCTTTCTTT
CASSQDGGATEAFF
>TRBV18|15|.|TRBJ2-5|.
TGTGCCAGCTCACCTAAGGGCGTGGGTAAAGAGACCCAGTACTTC
CASSPKGVGKETQYF
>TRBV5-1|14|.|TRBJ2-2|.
TGCGCCAGCAGTACCGATCCGAACACCGGGGAGCTGTTTTTT
CASSTDPNTGELFF
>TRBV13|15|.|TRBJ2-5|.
TGTGCCAGCAGTCGGGGGGCTGGTGCAAAAGAGACCCAGTACTTC
CASSRGAGAKETQYF
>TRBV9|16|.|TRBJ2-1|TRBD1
TGTGCCAGCAGCCCCGATCCAGGACAGGGGTACAATGAGCAGTTCTTC
CASSPDPGQGYNEQFF
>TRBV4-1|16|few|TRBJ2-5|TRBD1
TGCGCCAGCAGCCCCTACTCGGCGACAGGGGAAGAGACCCAGTACTTC
CASSPYSATGEETQYF
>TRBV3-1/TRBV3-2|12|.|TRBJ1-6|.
TGTGCCAGCAGCCAAATGTTTTCACCCCTCCACTTT
CASSQMFSPLHF
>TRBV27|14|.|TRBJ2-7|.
TGTGCCAGCAGTTGGGCCCCCGGGGAGTACGAGCAGTACTTC
CASSWAPGEYEQYF
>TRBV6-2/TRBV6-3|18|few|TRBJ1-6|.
TGTGCCAGCAGCTATACATCGAGGGAAGGGGTTCGTTATTCACCCCTCCACTTT
CASSYTSREGVRYSPLHF
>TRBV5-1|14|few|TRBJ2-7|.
TGCGCCAGCACCCTGGGGGGTGGTACCTACGAGCAGTACTTC
CASTLGGGTYEQYF
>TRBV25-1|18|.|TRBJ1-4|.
TGTGCCAGCAGTGAACCGGGGTACGGATTCTCAACTAATGAAAAACTGTTTTTT
CASSEPGYGFSTNEKLFF
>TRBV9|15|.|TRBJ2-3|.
TGTGCCAGCAGTGCCGGTGGGGCTCTAGTGGATACGCAGTATTTT
CASSAGGALVDTQYF
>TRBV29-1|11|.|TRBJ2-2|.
TGCAGCGTTCAGAACACCGGGGAGCTGTTTTTT
CSVQNTGELFF
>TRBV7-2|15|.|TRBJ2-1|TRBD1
TGTGCCAGCAGCCCTGGACAGGGTCCCTACAATGAGCAGTTCTTC
CASSPGQGPYNEQFF
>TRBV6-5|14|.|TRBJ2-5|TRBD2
TGTGCCAGCAACAACCGGGGGGGGGAGGAGACCCAGTACTTC
CASNNRGGEETQYF
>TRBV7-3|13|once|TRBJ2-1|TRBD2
TGTGCCAGCAGCCCACCGACTAGCGCAGAGCAGTTCTTC
CASSPPTSAEQFF
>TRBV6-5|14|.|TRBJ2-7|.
TGTGCCTCAGCAGAACCGGGGAGGACCTACGAGCAGTACTTC
CASAEPGRTYEQYF